This TCR beta chain comes out of a study of cytotoxic CD8 clonotypes in ibrutinib-treated CLL. The assay was immunoSEQ multiplex PCR, and TCRdb's table has in-frame clones only and misses some. The repertoire holds 150,000 to 200,000 clones, with around nine tenths as singletons. V was trimmed by 10 bases and J by 2 bases, leaving 15 bases between them. Germline V gene lookup returns CDR1 ENHRY and CDR2 SYGVKD. CDR3 size: 14 residues. J is TRBJ1-5 and V is TRBV10-3; possibly TRBD1 for D (6 bases). The material sequenced was PBMCs, taken at disease progression, from a patient treated with ibrutinib. This clonotype was obtained from a human donor with chronic lymphocytic leukemia. DNA of the CDR3: TGTGCCACCCACAGGGAATCGGGCAATCAGCCCCAGCATTTT. It encodes CATHRESGNQPQHF.